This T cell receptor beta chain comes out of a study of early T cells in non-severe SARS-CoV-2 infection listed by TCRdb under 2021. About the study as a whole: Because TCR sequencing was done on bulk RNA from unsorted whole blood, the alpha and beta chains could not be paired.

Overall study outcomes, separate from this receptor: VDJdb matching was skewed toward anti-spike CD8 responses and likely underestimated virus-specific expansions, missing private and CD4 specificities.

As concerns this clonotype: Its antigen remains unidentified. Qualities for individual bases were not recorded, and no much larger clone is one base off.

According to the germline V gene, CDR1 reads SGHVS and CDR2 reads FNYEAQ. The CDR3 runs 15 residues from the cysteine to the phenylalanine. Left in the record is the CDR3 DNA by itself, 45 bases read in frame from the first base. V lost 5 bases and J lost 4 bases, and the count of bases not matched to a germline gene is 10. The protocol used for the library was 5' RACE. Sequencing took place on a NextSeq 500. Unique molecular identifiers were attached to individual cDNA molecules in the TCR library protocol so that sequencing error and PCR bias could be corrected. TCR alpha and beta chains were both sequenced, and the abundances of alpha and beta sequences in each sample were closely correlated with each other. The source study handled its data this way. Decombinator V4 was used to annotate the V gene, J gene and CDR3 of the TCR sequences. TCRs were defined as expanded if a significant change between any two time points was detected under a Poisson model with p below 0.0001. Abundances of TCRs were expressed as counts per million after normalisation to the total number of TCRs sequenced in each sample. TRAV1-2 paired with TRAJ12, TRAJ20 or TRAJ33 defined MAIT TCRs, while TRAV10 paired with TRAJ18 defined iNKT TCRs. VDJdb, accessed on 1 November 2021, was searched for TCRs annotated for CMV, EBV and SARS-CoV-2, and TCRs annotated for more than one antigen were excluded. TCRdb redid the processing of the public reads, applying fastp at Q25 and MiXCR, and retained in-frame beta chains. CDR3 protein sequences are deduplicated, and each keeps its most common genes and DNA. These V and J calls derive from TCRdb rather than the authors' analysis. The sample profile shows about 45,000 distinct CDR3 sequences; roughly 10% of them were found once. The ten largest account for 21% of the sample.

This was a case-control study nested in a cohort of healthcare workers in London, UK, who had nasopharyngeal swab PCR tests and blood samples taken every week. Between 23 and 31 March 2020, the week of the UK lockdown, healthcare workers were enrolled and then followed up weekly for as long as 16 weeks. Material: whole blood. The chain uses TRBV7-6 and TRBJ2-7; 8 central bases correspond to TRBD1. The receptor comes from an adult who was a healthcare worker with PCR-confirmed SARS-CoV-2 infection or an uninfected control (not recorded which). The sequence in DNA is TGTGCCAGCAGCCCTGGCGGGACAGGAGGTTACGAGCAGTACTTC. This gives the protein CASSPGGTGGYEQYF.